This T cell receptor beta chain was sequenced for a study of blood T cells in healthy people across ages. This clonotype was observed a handful of times. A second PCR, run for about 7 to 12 cycles, used a sample-barcoded 5' primer plus a J-beta primer mix. Carrying 12 random nucleotides, a template-switch adaptor labeled each individual cDNA molecule. A single record per CDR3 protein comes from TCRdb applying MiXCR to the 5' RACE reads. The sample holds fewer than 2,000,000 distinct CDR3 sequences, around 36% seen once. The CDR3 extends over 15 amino acids. This receptor was identified in a woman younger than 45 in good health. What was sequenced was blood. The V and J genes are TRBV21-1 and TRBJ2-4; TRBD2 was called by the table and not checked on the DNA. The end of the DNA aligns better with TRBJ2-7, so the J call may be wrong. TRBV21-1 is designated a pseudogene. The CDR3 is CASSKPSPRAHEQYF. The CDR3 nucleotides read TGTGCCAGCAGCAAGCCCAGCCCTAGGGCCCACGAGCAGTACTTC.